These 27 T cell receptor beta chains share one sample of origin, sequenced in a study of blood T cells in healthy people across ages (dated by TCRdb to the mid-2010s). The method behind the library was 5' RACE. Sequencing was performed on an Illumina HiSeq 2500. The second PCR ran for roughly 7 to 12 cycles and used a J-beta primer mix along with a sample-barcoded 5' primer. TCRdb reworked the public reads: Q25 trimming with fastp, MiXCR clone assembly, productive beta chains retained. Entries are consolidated by CDR3 protein sequence, retaining the most common genes and DNA. In this sample the table shows roughly 860,000 distinct CDR3 sequences, 55% to 65% of which occur a single time. 25% to 35% of the sample comes from the top ten. The sequencing sample was made of blood. These receptors originate from a young man in good health.

As for this clonotype: Germline is not matched at one junction end, which may reflect a read error. The CDR3 nucleotides read TGTGCCAGCAGCCGGGAATACAGAGCTTACTACTATGAGCAGTTCTTC. It is translated as CASSREYRAYYYEQFF. The chain couples TRBV11-2 to TRBJ2-1; maybe TRBD2 (5 bases). The CDR3 is 16 amino acids. Looked up from germline, CDR1 is SGHAT and CDR2 is FQNNGV.

CDR3 residues: CASRAEGPDTQYF. In DNA form, the CDR3 reads TGTGCCAGCAGGGCAGAGGGTCCAGATACGCAGTATTTT. The J gene is TRBJ2-3, the V gene TRBV28, with D possibly being TRBD2 (5 bases). The CDR3 is 13 residues long. Germline CDR1 and CDR2: MDHEN and SYDVKM. Trimming stripped 6 bases from V and 4 bases from J, with 11 bases between.

This clonotype appeared a single time. The rearrangement joins TRBV7-9 to TRBJ2-5; a weak D match, TRBD1 (5 bases). This CDR3 has 14 residues. Germline V gene sequence: CDR1 SEHNR, CDR2 FQNEAQ (reference sequence). V was trimmed by 5 bases and J by 11 bases, leaving 21 bases between them. CDR3: CASSPRAYGYEQYF. The CDR3 bases are TGTGCCAGCAGCCCCAGGGCATACGGGTATGAGCAGTACTTC.

This clonotype has a count of ten or more. The chain couples TRBV20-1 to TRBJ2-1; 7 bases are shared with TRBD2. Germline V gene data show CDR1 as DFQATT and CDR2 as SNEGSKA (reference sequence). With 5 bases clipped from V and 3 bases from J, the junction kept 13 bases outside the gene matches. This CDR3 contains 16 residues. This CDR3 is CSAGGGSDGDYNEQFF. The CDR3 coding sequence is TGCAGTGCTGGGGGAGGGAGTGACGGGGACTACAATGAGCAGTTCTTC.

The chain carries TRBV7-4 and TRBJ2-1, with D possibly matching TRBD1 (6 bases). V gave up 2 bases and J gave up 8 bases, with 22 bases separating them. Germline V gives CDR1 SGHVT, CDR2 SQSDAQ. The CDR3 has 17 amino acids. The CDR3, as DNA: TGTGCCAGCAGCTTATTTGGATGGGGGCAGGGGTTCCATGAGCAGTTCTTC. Protein: CASSLFGWGQGFHEQFF.

The J gene is TRBJ2-7, the V gene TRBV20-1, with D possibly TRBD2 on 5 matching bases. This CDR3 is 12 amino acids long. CDR1 is DFQATT and CDR2 is SNEGSKA in the germline V gene (reference sequence). V was cut by 3 bases and J by 6 bases, with 12 bases left in between. The CDR3 nucleotides read TGCAGTGCTAGTGGGATTGGAGGCGAGCAGTACTTC. This codes for CSASGIGGEQYF.

The chain is built from TRBV6-5 and TRBJ2-5; D not certain. The CDR3 extends over 15 amino acids. V was shortened by 0 bases and J by 5 bases, with 13 bases between the two germline ends. CDR1 is MNHEY and CDR2 is SVGAGI in the germline V gene. The CDR3 DNA reads TGTGCCAGCAGTTACTCGAGGTTGATCTGGGAGACCCAGTACTTC. This gives the protein CASSYSRLIWETQYF.

The chain is built from TRBV29-1 and TRBJ2-1, with unresolved D. V was clipped by 7 bases and J by 4 bases, with 14 bases between them. CDR1 and CDR2 from the germline V gene are SQVTM and ANQGSEA. The CDR3 runs to 13 residues. The CDR3 spells CSAPHQVYNEQFF. DNA for the CDR3: TGCAGCGCCCCCCACCAGGTTTACAATGAGCAGTTCTTC.

This chain joins TRBV7-2 and TRBJ2-2; the match to TRBD2 covers 9 bases. Germline CDR1 SGHTA, CDR2 FQGNSA. The CDR3 length is 15 residues. V lost 5 bases, J lost 4 bases, and 5 bases stayed unmatched. DNA for the CDR3: TGTGCCAGCAGCCTTCAAGCGGGAGGCACCGGGGAGCTGTTTTTT. Its protein is CASSLQAGGTGELFF.

This chain connects TRBV7-2 to TRBJ2-4; TRBD2 agrees at 10 bases. CDR1 is SGHTA and CDR2 is FQGNSA in the germline V gene. This CDR3 is 17 amino acids long. Unmatched junction bases numbered 20, after V lost 5 bases and J lost 13 bases. CDR3 protein: CASSPYPRGTSAREQYF. CDR3 bases: TGTGCCAGCAGCCCATACCCAAGGGGGACTAGCGCTCGAGAGCAGTACTTC. Combining the CDR3 with reference TRBV7-2 and TRBJ2-4 gives the whole variable domain GAGVSQSPSNKVTEKGKDVELRCDPISGHTALYWYRQSLGQGLEFLIYFQGNSAPDKSGLPSDRFSAERTGGSVSTLTIQRTQQEDSAVYLCASSPYPRGTSAREQYFGAGTRLSVL.

This chain links TRBV12-3 or TRBV12-4 with TRBJ2-7, with 7 bases aligning to TRBD1. This CDR3 is 13 amino acids long. The trim removed 8 bases at V and 3 bases at J, leaving 7 bases unmatched. The CDR3: CASSRGQSYEQYF. For the CDR3, the DNA is TGTGCCAGCTCACGGGGACAGAGCTACGAGCAGTACTTC.

The V gene is TRBV27, the J gene TRBJ2-3; D is undetermined. V dropped 7 bases and J dropped 1 base, with 9 bases sitting between them. CDR3 length equals 13 residues. Germline V CDR1 and CDR2: MNHEY, SMNVEV (reference sequence). CDR3 amino acids: CASTLQGTDTQYF. The CDR3 DNA sequence: TGTGCCAGCACGCTCCAGGGCACAGATACGCAGTATTTT.

This clonotype was picked up a small number of times. The chain carries TRBV7-9 and TRBJ1-2; 10 bases match TRBD1. V shed 5 bases and J 5 bases; nucleotides not matched to a gene: 8. The CDR3 has 15 amino acids. Germline V lookup: CDR1 SEHNR, CDR2 FQNEAQ (reference sequence). The CDR3 bases are TGTGCCAGCAGCACCCGGGACAGGGGTCGGTATGGCTACACCTTC. Translation: CASSTRDRGRYGYTF.

This clonotype was counted between two and nine times. The chain employs TRBV6-1 and TRBJ2-5; TRBD1 might be the D (6 bases). CDR3 length equals 14 residues. Between the trimmed V and J ends, which lost 1 base and 2 bases, there was a span of 8 bases. Germline loops: CDR1 MNHNS, CDR2 SASEGT. For the CDR3, the DNA is TGTGCCAGCAGTGAAGGGGGGCTTCAAGAGACCCAGTACTTC. Protein sequence: CASSEGGLQETQYF.

V and J are TRBV6-5 and TRBJ2-5; TRBD1 matches at 9 bases. The CDR3 totals 16 residues. Per the germline V gene, CDR1 is MNHEY and CDR2 is SVGAGI. The trim removed 6 bases at V and 4 bases at J, leaving 12 bases unmatched. The CDR3: CASSLPRQGGGETQYF. The CDR3 DNA reads as TGTGCCAGCAGCCTCCCTAGACAGGGGGGCGGAGAGACCCAGTACTTC.

The chain uses TRBV7-8 and TRBJ2-5; weak D call: TRBD2 (7 bases). V lost 5 bases and J 5 bases, leaving 15 bases between the germline ends. The CDR3 is 14 amino acids. Per germline, CDR1 SGHVS and CDR2 FQNEAQ. The chain's CDR3 is CASSPGRGAETQYF. CDR3 bases: TGTGCCAGCAGCCCTGGACGGGGGGCGGAGACCCAGTACTTC.

J is TRBJ1-4 and V is TRBV5-1; D is unresolved. Germline values: CDR1 SGHRS, CDR2 YFSETQ. The CDR3 is 14 amino acids. Trimming cost V 3 bases and J 2 bases, with 8 bases left between them. The CDR3 region has the DNA TGCGCCAGCAGCTCCTCCGGGACTAATGAAAAACTGTTTTTT. Amino acids: CASSSSGTNEKLFF.

This chain uses TRBV29-1 with TRBJ2-7; 7 bases agree with TRBD1. The CDR3 extends over 13 amino acids. Germline CDR1 and CDR2: SQVTM and ANQGSEA. V was clipped by 6 bases and J by 5 bases; unmatched bases: 10. The CDR3 sequence is CSVDKGQPHEQYF. The DNA for the CDR3 is TGCAGCGTCGACAAGGGACAGCCCCACGAGCAGTACTTC.

The chain has TRBV29-1 and TRBJ1-5; D is possibly TRBD1 (6 bases). The CDR3 spans 14 residues. The germline gives CDR1 SQVTM, CDR2 ANQGSEA. Trimming took off 6 bases at V and 9 bases at J, with 21 bases between the two ends. The DNA for the CDR3 is TGCAGCGTAATACAACAGGGAGAGGGTCTGCCCCAGCATTTT. Translating gives CSVIQQGEGLPQHF.

This clonotype was found a few times. The V and J genes are TRBV20-1 and TRBJ2-1; D call uncertain. Germline V gene lookup returns CDR1 DFQATT and CDR2 SNEGSKA (reference sequence). V was cut by 0 bases and J by 2 bases, with 11 bases left in between. The CDR3 runs 15 residues. CDR3 nucleotide sequence: TGCAGTGCTAGAGATCTGGCTACTCCCTACAATGAGCAGTTCTTC. It translates to CSARDLATPYNEQFF.

The V call is TRBV20-1, the J call TRBJ2-5; 8 bases align to TRBD2. The CDR3 covers 12 residues. Germline CDR1 reads DFQATT; CDR2 reads SNEGSKA (reference sequence). V gave up 6 bases and J gave up 2 bases; unmatched junction bases: 2. For the CDR3, the DNA is TGCAGTGCGGTAGCGGGGCAAGAGACCCAGTACTTC. Translation: CSAVAGQETQYF.

The chain uses TRBV5-1 and TRBJ2-5; no reliable D call. Germline loops: CDR1 SGHRS, CDR2 YFSETQ. V was cut by 5 bases and J by 2 bases, with 7 bases left in between. CDR3 length equals 12 residues. The CDR3: CASSEFQETQYF. In DNA form, the CDR3 reads TGCGCCAGCAGTGAGTTTCAAGAGACCCAGTACTTC.

This clonotype was observed a handful of times. V gene TRBV4-3 combines with J gene TRBJ2-7; 9 nucleotides align to TRBD1. The CDR3 length is 17 residues. Trimming at V came to 0 bases and at J to 5 bases, leaving 11 bases not matched to a gene. CDR1 and CDR2 (germline): LGHNA, YSLEER. The CDR3 region is CASSQDTGGGNRDEQYF. The DNA of the CDR3 is TGCGCCAGCAGCCAAGATACAGGGGGCGGGAATCGGGACGAGCAGTACTTC.

About this clonotype: Mismatch with germline at one junction end may stem from a read error. The chain carries TRBV6-5 and TRBJ2-7, with a tentative D call TRBD1 (6 bases). CDR1 MNHEY and CDR2 SVGAGI come from the germline V gene. This CDR3 spans 13 amino acids. This CDR3 is CAGRRQASYEQYF. CDR3 nucleotides: TGTGCCGGCAGACGACAGGCCTCCTACGAGCAGTACTTC.

The chain joins TRBV5-1 to TRBJ2-7; D uncertain. Germline V gives CDR1 SGHRS, CDR2 YFSETQ. Trimming shortened V by 1 base and J by 2 bases, and 4 bases separated the two germline ends. The CDR3 length is 12 residues. The CDR3 loop is CASSLPTYEQYF. In DNA, the CDR3 is TGCGCCAGCAGCTTGCCCACCTACGAGCAGTACTTC.

This sequence joins TRBV3-1 and TRBJ2-1; D is perhaps TRBD1 or TRBD2 (5 bases each). The germline gives CDR1 LGHDT, CDR2 YNNKEL (reference sequence). The ends were cut back, 0 bases at V and 4 bases at J, with 10 bases in the middle. This CDR3 contains 15 residues. Here the CDR3 reads CASSQDGTVYNEQFF. For the CDR3, the DNA is TGTGCCAGCAGCCAAGACGGGACGGTATACAATGAGCAGTTCTTC.

In its sample, this clonotype was seen once. CDR3 sequence reads: CASSLQRGVIHEQYF. The CDR3 DNA sequence: TGTGCCAGCAGCTTACAGCGGGGGGTCATCCACGAGCAGTACTTC. The chain carries TRBV7-2 and TRBJ2-4; TRBD2 matches 9 bases. With the DNA end fitting TRBJ2-7 better, the J assignment may be wrong. This CDR3 spans 15 amino acids. Germline loops: CDR1 SGHTA, CDR2 FQGNSA.